The entry below describes one T cell receptor (beta chain). A much larger clone lies a single base off, so this may be a read error. The data were obtained in a study of T cells in Graves' hyperthyroidism and ophthalmopathy. At the level of the study: The blood sample was taken at first diagnosis, before treatment began.

The CDR3 regions of TCR beta were amplified from RNA transcripts. TCR CDR3 regions were first amplified by RT-PCR with HTBI primers. One entry per CDR3 protein, called by TCRdb with MiXCR from the multiplex PCR reads. The repertoire includes 90,000 to 120,000 distinct CDR3 sequences, 15% to 20% of them detected once, and 42% sits in the top ten. This CDR3 is 16 amino acids long. From germline, CDR1 is DFQATT and CDR2 SNEGSKA (reference sequence). Any patient presenting with uncontrolled infection, other autoimmune disease, pregnancy or lactation was left out. More than 8 ml fresh peripheral blood yielded the PBMCs.

The chain has TRBV20-1 and TRBJ2-1, with TRBD2 matching 10 bases. Sequencing was done on a sample of blood. This clonotype originated in a woman aged 45-65 years with Graves' hyperthyroidism. CDR3 protein: CSADWSLAGASNEQLF. DNA of the CDR3: TGCAGTGCTGACTGGTCCCTAGCGGGAGCTTCCAATGAGCAGCTCTTC.